Below are 32 T cell receptor beta chains sequenced from a single sample in a study of Ad26.COV2.S vaccination and SARS-CoV-2 variants. Sequenced by immunoSEQ multiplex PCR; TCRdb stores in-frame clones only, minus some. The sample includes 300,000 to 400,000 clones, 88% of them seen just once. Treatment of the sample: about 20 received Ad26.COV2.S at low or high dose, single or two shots; about 5 received placebo; per-sample allocation not given. Samples analyzed were those drawn on day 63 after the first vaccine or placebo injection. The material sequenced was peripheral blood, taken in a trial of Ad26.COV2.S vaccine versus placebo. These TCRs come from a person between 18 and 60 years old who received the Ad26.COV2.S COVID-19 vaccine or a placebo.

Regarding this clone: Additional DNA sequences in this sample encode the identical CDR3. The gene calls are TRBV28 and TRBJ1-5; D gene uncertain. V was trimmed by 1 base and J by 0 bases, leaving 4 bases between them. Germline-derived CDR1 and CDR2 are MDHEN and SYDVKM. CDR3 size: 14 residues. CDR3 DNA: TGTGCCAGCAGTTTATCAGTTAGCAATCAGCCCCAGCATTTT. Its protein product is CASSLSVSNQPQHF.

The V gene is TRBV7-2, the J gene TRBJ1-1, with D unresolved. Germline V gene data show CDR1 as SGHTA and CDR2 as FQGNSA. Trimming cost V 2 bases and J 8 bases, with 15 bases left between them. The CDR3 is 14 amino acids. The DNA for the CDR3 is TGTGCCAGCAGCTTAATGATTGGGAACAGAGAAGCTTTCTTT. Translation gives CASSLMIGNREAFF.

This chain links TRBV7-2 with TRBJ1-5; 8 nucleotides line up with TRBD1. Germline CDR1 is SGHTA and CDR2 is FQGNSA. The CDR3 has 15 amino acids. J was trimmed by 6 bases and V by 2 bases; bases with no gene match: 6. CDR3 protein: CASSLLTGAGQPQHF. The CDR3 DNA is TGTGCCAGCAGCTTATTGACAGGGGCGGGTCAGCCCCAGCATTTT.

This chain joins TRBV6-4 and TRBJ2-1; 10 nucleotides agree with TRBD2. Losses at the gene ends were 9 bases for V and 2 bases for J; bases not matched to a gene: 7. Looked up from germline, CDR1 is MRHNA and CDR2 is SNTAGT. CDR3 length: 15 residues. CDR3 region: CARLLSGGAYNEQFF. CDR3 DNA: TGTGCCAGGTTATTAAGCGGGGGGGCCTACAATGAGCAGTTCTTC.

The V and J genes are TRBV4-1 and TRBJ1-1, with a possible D match to TRBD1 (6 bases). The ends were cut back, 1 base at V and 5 bases at J, with 11 bases in the middle. The CDR3 covers 14 residues. Germline lookup yields CDR1 MGHRA and CDR2 YSYEKL. The CDR3 coding sequence is TGCGCCAGCAGCCAAGGCAAGGGGGAGACTGAAGCTTTCTTT. Its translation is CASSQGKGETEAFF.

The chain uses TRBV19 and TRBJ2-1; 10 nucleotides agree with TRBD2. The CDR3 runs 15 residues. The V and J ends lost 5 bases and 10 bases, in that order; junction bases with no gene match: 11. Germline assignment: CDR1 LNHDA and CDR2 SQIVND (reference sequence). The CDR3 nucleotides read TGTGCCAGTAGTTCAGCGGGAGGGCCGTTGGGCGAGCAGTTCTTC. Translation gives CASSSAGGPLGEQFF.

V gene TRBV9 combines with J gene TRBJ2-3; 12 bases fit TRBD2. The CDR3 contains 15 residues. The J segment lost 4 bases and the V segment lost 0 bases, leaving 0 bases of the junction unmatched. Germline CDR1 SGDLS, CDR2 YYNGEE. CDR3 sequence (DNA): TGTGCCAGCAGCGTAGCTAGCGGGGGGGCAGATACGCAGTATTTT. Translating gives CASSVASGGADTQYF.

The CDR3 spells CASSSIGLAGGHSEQFF. The CDR3 DNA sequence: TGTGCCAGCAGTTCAATCGGACTAGCGGGGGGTCACAGTGAGCAGTTCTTC. The chain is built from TRBV27 and TRBJ2-1; 14 nucleotides line up with TRBD2. The CDR3 contains 17 residues. Germline lookup yields CDR1 MNHEY and CDR2 SMNVEV (reference sequence). The ends lost 4 bases at V and 9 bases at J; junction bases unmatched: 11.

CDR3 sequence reads: CSVSDRGIYGYTF. CDR3 nucleotide sequence: TGCAGCGTCTCCGACAGGGGGATTTATGGCTACACCTTC. The gene calls are TRBV29-1 and TRBJ1-2, with 9 positions matching TRBD1. This CDR3 region has 13 residues. The V segment lost 6 bases and the J segment 5 bases; nucleotides outside the gene matches: 7. Germline V gene lookup returns CDR1 SQVTM and CDR2 ANQGSEA.

The chain couples TRBV11-3 to TRBJ1-1; no reliable D call. V lost 5 bases to trimming and J lost 1 base, with 11 bases between them. CDR3 length: 14 amino acids. The germline CDR1 and CDR2 sequences are SGHNT and YENEEA. In DNA, the CDR3 is TGTGCCAGCAGCCGCCGGGGAGCGAACACTGAAGCTTTCTTT. It is translated as CASSRRGANTEAFF.

The chain carries TRBV30 and TRBJ2-7; a possible D gene is TRBD2 (7 bases). This CDR3 contains 15 residues. Germline CDR1 and CDR2: GTSNPN and SVGIG (reference sequence). V was cut by 5 bases and J by 3 bases, with 20 bases left in between. CDR3 loop: CAWGGDGQSIYEQYF. The DNA of the CDR3 is TGTGCCTGGGGGGGGGACGGACAGTCGATCTACGAGCAGTACTTC.

This clone was recorded a few times. This chain links TRBV25-1 with TRBJ2-7; possible D gene TRBD2, 5 bases. Germline loops: CDR1 MGHDK, CDR2 SYGVNS. The germline V and J ends were trimmed by 3 bases and 0 bases, with 9 bases remaining between them. The CDR3 is 14 amino acids. CDR3 sequence: CASSEEVGSYEQYF. The CDR3 DNA follows: TGTGCCAGCAGTGAGGAGGTAGGCTCCTACGAGCAGTACTTC.

As for this clone: The junction and the germline gene differ at one end; a read error may be behind it. V and J are TRBV7-7 and TRBJ2-3; the match to TRBD2 covers 11 bases. Germline CDR1 SSHAT, CDR2 FNYEAQ (reference sequence). The CDR3 consists of 16 residues. The CDR3 loop reads CASSRLAGGLTDTQYF. The CDR3 coding sequence is TGTGCTAGCAGCCGTCTAGCGGGGGGCCTTACAGATACGCAGTATTTT.

This clone appeared a few times. The V call is TRBV11-2, the J call TRBJ2-2, with D possibly TRBD1 on 6 matching bases. The germline CDR1 and CDR2 sequences are SGHAT and FQNNGV. V was pared by 3 bases and J by 7 bases, with 12 bases between. The CDR3 extends over 14 amino acids. The CDR3 loop is CASSFSGAGGELFF. For the CDR3, the DNA is TGTGCCAGCAGCTTCTCAGGGGCAGGCGGGGAGCTGTTTTTT.

Written as DNA, the CDR3 is TGTGCCAGCAGCCAAGGGACAGGGGCCTACGAAAAACTGTTTTTT. Translation gives CASSQGTGAYEKLFF. The gene calls are TRBV3-1 (or the pseudogene TRBV3-2) and TRBJ1-4; 9 bases match TRBD1. The CDR3 spans 15 residues. With V trimmed by 1 base and J by 8 bases, 5 bases remained unmatched. Germline V lookup: CDR1 LGHDT, CDR2 YNNKEL (reference sequence).

The rearrangement uses TRBV6-5 and TRBJ2-2; 8 bases match TRBD1. The CDR3 spans 13 residues. V lost 6 bases and J lost 7; bases outside the gene matches: 4. Looked up from germline, CDR1 is MNHEY and CDR2 is SVGAGI. CDR3 protein: CASSVGQGGELFF. CDR3 nucleotide sequence: TGTGCCAGCAGCGTTGGACAGGGCGGGGAGCTGTTTTTT.

This chain connects TRBV28 to TRBJ1-3; D unclear. The CDR3 totals 15 residues. The V end was cut by 2 bases, the J end by 4 bases, with 12 bases between. The germline gives CDR1 MDHEN, CDR2 SYDVKM. DNA for the CDR3: TGTGCCAGCAGTTTACCTTACAATCACGGAAACACCATATATTTT. It is translated as CASSLPYNHGNTIYF.

The chain recombines TRBV7-3 with TRBJ1-3, with 7 bases that match TRBD1. There are 16 residues in the CDR3. Germline CDR1 SGHTA, CDR2 FQGTGA. V lost 5 bases, J lost 2 bases, and 9 bases stayed unmatched. The CDR3 bases are TGTGCCAGCAGCCCACAGGGGCGTCGAACTGGAAACACCATATATTTT. It encodes CASSPQGRRTGNTIYF.

This clone was picked up a small number of times. The chain carries TRBV9 and TRBJ2-1, with unresolved D. CDR3 length: 16 residues. Trimming cost V 1 base and J 0 bases, with 11 bases left between them. Germline V gene sequence: CDR1 SGDLS, CDR2 YYNGEE. The CDR3 is CASSVTPGRSYNEQFF. CDR3 sequence (DNA): TGTGCCAGCAGCGTAACCCCAGGCCGCTCCTACAATGAGCAGTTCTTC.

The rearrangement uses TRBV6-5 and TRBJ1-5, with D maybe TRBD1 (6 bases). The V gene's germline CDR1 is MNHEY and CDR2 SVGAGI. Trimming stripped 5 bases from V and 7 bases from J, with 9 bases between. This CDR3 comprises 12 residues. CDR3 DNA: TGTGCCAGCAGTACGGGGGCACAGCCCCAGCATTTT. Amino acid sequence: CASSTGAQPQHF.

Comment on this clone: The same CDR3 is also encoded by other DNA sequences in this sample. The chain has TRBV7-9 and TRBJ1-1; D ambiguous. The germline V gene has CDR1 SEHNR and CDR2 FQNEAQ (reference sequence). The CDR3 extends over 12 amino acids. Trimming pared 3 bases from V and 6 bases from J, leaving 8 bases between. CDR3 sequence (DNA): TGTGCCAGCAGCTTGGAGGTGCCTGAAGCTTTCTTT. Translating it yields CASSLEVPEAFF.

The genes are TRBV7-9 and TRBJ2-2; D gene ambiguous. Germline CDR1 and CDR2: SEHNR and FQNEAQ (reference sequence). The CDR3 is made up of 12 amino acids. V lost 1 base, J lost 8 bases, and 5 bases lay in between. The chain's CDR3 is CASSLVSGELFF. The CDR3, as DNA: TGTGCCAGCAGCTTAGTTTCGGGGGAGCTGTTTTTT. The complete variable domain, with remaining parts taken from reference TRBV7-9 and TRBJ2-2, reads DTGVSQNPRHKITKRGQNVTFRCDPISEHNRLYWYRQTLGQGPEFLTYFQNEAQLEKSRLLSDRFSAERPKGSFSTLEIQRTEQGDSAMYLCASSLVSGELFFGEGSRLTVL.

The chain recombines TRBV27 with TRBJ1-2; D remains unclear. With 1 base removed from V and 2 bases from J, the gap between germline ends came to 11 bases. The germline V gene has CDR1 MNHEY and CDR2 SMNVEV (reference sequence). The CDR3 is 15 residues long. CDR3 region: CASSLLGNPNYGYTF. DNA for the CDR3: TGTGCCAGCAGTTTATTGGGCAACCCCAACTATGGCTACACCTTC.

Written as DNA, the CDR3 is TGTGCCAGCAAGGGACAGGGAAATGAGCAGTTCTTC. This gives the protein CASKGQGNEQFF. The rearrangement links TRBV27 to TRBJ2-1; 9 positions agree with TRBD1. The V gene end was trimmed by 7 bases and the J gene end by 7 bases; junction bases not matched to a gene: 2. Germline values: CDR1 MNHEY, CDR2 SMNVEV (reference sequence). The CDR3 is made up of 12 amino acids.

The chain uses TRBV5-4 and TRBJ2-7; D perhaps matches TRBD1 (5 bases). V was cut by 4 bases and J by 3 bases, with 11 bases left in between. This CDR3 region has 13 residues. Germline-derived CDR1 and CDR2 are SGHNT and YYREEE (reference sequence). The CDR3 spells CASSPGYDYEQYF. The CDR3 nucleotides are TGTGCCAGCAGCCCAGGGTACGACTACGAGCAGTACTTC.

The chain is built from TRBV6-6 and TRBJ1-3; D is unclear. CDR1 and CDR2 from the germline V gene are MNHNY and SVGAGI (reference sequence). Trimming pared 4 bases from V and 0 bases from J, leaving 7 bases between. The CDR3 loop spans 14 amino acids. CDR3 region: CASSSVNSGNTIYF. CDR3 DNA: TGTGCCAGCAGTTCGGTTAACTCTGGAAACACCATATATTTT.

This clone was seen a few times. This chain uses TRBV7-6 with TRBJ2-7, with D possibly being TRBD1 or TRBD2 (5 bases each). Trimming removed 3 bases at V and 2 bases at J, with 14 bases between. From germline, CDR1 is SGHVS and CDR2 FNYEAQ. CDR3 size: 15 residues. The CDR3 coding sequence is TGTGCCAGCAGCTTCCGTCCGGGACCCACCTACGAGCAGTACTTC. Translated: CASSFRPGPTYEQYF.

The J gene is TRBJ2-3, the V gene TRBV7-2; D ambiguous. CDR1 and CDR2 from the germline V gene are SGHTA and FQGNSA. The CDR3 length is 12 residues. V lost 5 bases, J lost 7 bases, and 10 bases lay in between. CDR3 loop: CASSPNPNTQYF. The CDR3 DNA reads as TGTGCCAGCAGCCCCAATCCCAATACGCAGTATTTT.

The chain is built from TRBV19 and TRBJ2-5; TRBD1 agrees at 7 bases. Germline assignment: CDR1 LNHDA and CDR2 SQIVND (reference sequence). V lost 5 bases, J lost 3 bases, and 9 bases stayed unmatched. The CDR3 spans 15 residues. CDR3 DNA: TGTGCCAGTAGTCCTCTTCCGGGACAGAAAGAGACCCAGTACTTC. It encodes CASSPLPGQKETQYF.

V usage is TRBV7-6 and J usage is TRBJ2-7, with 13 nucleotides matching TRBD2. Germline values: CDR1 SGHVS, CDR2 FNYEAQ. The CDR3 contains 16 residues. V dropped 1 base and J dropped 3; count of bases not matched to a gene: 3. In DNA, the CDR3 is TGTGCCAGCAGCTTAGGGACTAGCGGGGGAGACTACGAGCAGTACTTC. Translated: CASSLGTSGGDYEQYF. Supplemented by reference TRBV7-6 and TRBJ2-7, the full variable domain reads GAGVSQSPRYKVTKRGQDVALRCDPISGHVSLYWYRQALGQGPEFLTYFNYEAQQDKSGLPNDRFSAERPEGSISTLTIQRTEQRDSAMYRCASSLGTSGGDYEQYFGPGTRLTVT.

This chain uses TRBV2 with TRBJ2-7, with 9 bases fitting TRBD1. This CDR3 region has 13 residues. Per the germline V gene, CDR1 is SNHLY and CDR2 is FYNNEI. V trimming: 6 bases; J trimming: 12 bases; junction bases outside the gene matches: 12. CDR3 bases: TGTGCCAGCAGGGACTCGGACAGGGGAAAGTCGTACTTC. This codes for CASRDSDRGKSYF.

V usage is TRBV4-3 and J usage is TRBJ2-5; D call uncertain. This CDR3 region has 13 residues. Trimming cost V 6 bases and J 5 bases, with 13 bases left between them. CDR1 is LGHNA and CDR2 is YSLEER in the germline V gene. CDR3 residues: CASSVRVEETQYF. The CDR3 coding sequence is TGCGCCAGCAGTGTTCGAGTGGAGGAGACCCAGTACTTC.